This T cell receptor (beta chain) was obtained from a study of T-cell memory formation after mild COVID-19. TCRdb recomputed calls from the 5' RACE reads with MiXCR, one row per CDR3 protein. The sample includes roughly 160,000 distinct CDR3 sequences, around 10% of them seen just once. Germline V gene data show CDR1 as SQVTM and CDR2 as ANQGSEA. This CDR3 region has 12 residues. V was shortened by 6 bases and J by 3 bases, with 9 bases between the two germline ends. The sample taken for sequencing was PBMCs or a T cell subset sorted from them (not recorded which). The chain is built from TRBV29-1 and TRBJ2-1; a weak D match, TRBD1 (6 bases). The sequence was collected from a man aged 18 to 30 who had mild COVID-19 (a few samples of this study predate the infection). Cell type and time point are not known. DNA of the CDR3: TGCAGCGTCGAGGGGGACTACAATGAGCAGTTCTTC. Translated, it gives CSVEGDYNEQFF.